A single sample gave rise to the 3 T cell receptor beta chains below, sequenced in a study of T cells after yellow fever vaccination. TCRdb called the 5' RACE reads again in MiXCR, with one record for every CDR3 protein. The sample carries 100,000 to 150,000 distinct CDR3 sequences, roughly 15% recorded once. The sample in question was CD8+ T cells sorted from PBMCs, obtained 5 days after the yellow fever booster vaccination. These receptors came from a man between 18 and 35 years old who received the YFV17D yellow fever vaccine.

The V and J genes are TRBV9 and TRBJ2-7, with a possible D match to TRBD2 (5 bases). Trimming took off 3 bases at V and 7 bases at J, with 11 bases between the two ends. The CDR3 covers 12 residues. CDR1 and CDR2 (germline): SGDLS, YYNGEE. The CDR3 nucleotides read TGTGCCAGCAGCGGATTTACGGGGGAGCAGTACTTC. It is translated as CASSGFTGEQYF.

The rearrangement uses TRBV27 and TRBJ2-7; TRBD2 matches 12 bases. Trimming at V came to 6 bases and at J to 1 base, leaving 4 bases not matched to a gene. This CDR3 region has 15 residues. Germline CDR1 MNHEY, CDR2 SMNVEV (reference sequence). The CDR3 region has the DNA TGTGCCAGCAGGGAGACTAGCGGGGGTTCCTACGAGCAGTACGTC. Its protein is CASRETSGGSYEQYV.

This clonotype was observed a handful of times. J is TRBJ1-5 and V is TRBV28; no firm D call. This CDR3 has 13 residues. The V gene's germline CDR1 is MDHEN and CDR2 SYDVKM. Trimming removed 3 bases at V and 9 bases at J, with 12 bases between. This CDR3 is CASSFRRRAPQHF. The CDR3 nucleotides are TGTGCCAGCAGTTTCCGTCGGCGGGCGCCCCAGCATTTT.